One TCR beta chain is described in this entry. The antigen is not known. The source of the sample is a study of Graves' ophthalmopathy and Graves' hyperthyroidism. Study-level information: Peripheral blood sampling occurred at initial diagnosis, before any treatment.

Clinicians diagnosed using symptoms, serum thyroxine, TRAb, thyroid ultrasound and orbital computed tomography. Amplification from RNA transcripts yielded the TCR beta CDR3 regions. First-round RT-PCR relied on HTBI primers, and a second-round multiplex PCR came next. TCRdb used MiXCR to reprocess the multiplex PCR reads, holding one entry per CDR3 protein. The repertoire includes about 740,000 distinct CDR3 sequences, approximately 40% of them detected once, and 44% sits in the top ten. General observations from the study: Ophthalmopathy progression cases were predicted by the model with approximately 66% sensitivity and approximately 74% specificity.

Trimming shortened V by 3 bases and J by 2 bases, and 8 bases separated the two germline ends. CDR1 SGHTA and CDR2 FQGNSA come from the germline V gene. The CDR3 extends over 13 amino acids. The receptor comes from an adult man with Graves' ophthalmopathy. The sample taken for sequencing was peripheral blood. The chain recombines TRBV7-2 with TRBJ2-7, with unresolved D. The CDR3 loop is CASSLPQAYEQYF. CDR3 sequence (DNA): TGTGCCAGCAGCTTGCCGCAGGCCTACGAGCAGTACTTC.